Below, 22 T cell receptor beta chains from the same sample are listed, as sequenced in a study of CD8+ T cells in alopecia areata. Following RNA extraction, reverse transcription yielded cDNA that acted as the sequencing template. The protocol was immunoSEQ multiplex PCR, while the TCRdb copy is restricted to in-frame clones and leaves out a portion. The sample consists of about 180,000 clones, roughly 60% of them appearing once. Here the sequenced sample was CD4+ T cells sorted from blood, taken at week 0. The receptors were sampled from a human donor with alopecia areata.

This clone occurred a few times. The genes are TRBV29-1 and TRBJ1-4; no definite D call. V lost 5 bases to trimming and J lost 7 bases, with 14 bases between them. Germline CDR1 SQVTM, CDR2 ANQGSEA. The CDR3 contains 13 residues. DNA of the CDR3: TGCAGCGTTCTTGTGGAGGGAAGTGAAAAACTGTTTTTT. This encodes CSVLVEGSEKLFF.

CDR3 in amino acids: CASSELDMAFF. The DNA for the CDR3 is TGTGCCAGCAGTGAGTTAGATATGGCTTTCTTT. This chain links TRBV25-1 with TRBJ1-1, with unresolved D. Trimming removed 3 bases at V and 11 bases at J, with 10 bases between. The germline V gene has CDR1 MGHDK and CDR2 SYGVNS. CDR3 size: 11 residues. Full variable domain (outside the CDR3, taken from reference TRBV25-1 and TRBJ1-1): EADIYQTPRYLVIGTGKKITLECSQTMGHDKMYWYQQDPGMELHLIHYSYGVNSTEKGDLSSESTVSRIRTEHFPLTLESARPSHTSQYLCASSELDMAFFGQGTRLTVV.

This clone has a handful of counts. The rearrangement links TRBV10-3 to TRBJ1-6, with D hard to call. V dropped 4 bases and J dropped 7 bases, with 11 bases sitting between them. CDR3 length: 14 amino acids. CDR1 ENHRY and CDR2 SYGVKD come from the germline V gene. CDR3 region: CAISADAVNSPLHF. In DNA, the CDR3 is TGTGCCATCAGTGCGGACGCGGTAAATTCACCCCTCCACTTT.

The chain carries TRBV4-3 and TRBJ2-7, with D unclear. The germline gives CDR1 LGHNA, CDR2 YSLEER. CDR3 length: 15 amino acids. The germline V and J ends were trimmed by 1 base and 2 bases, with 12 bases remaining between them. CDR3 residues: CASSQGWLLTYEQYF. The CDR3, as DNA: TGCGCCAGCAGCCAAGGGTGGCTTCTCACCTACGAGCAGTACTTC.

V usage is TRBV4-3 and J usage is TRBJ1-2; D unresolved. Looked up from germline, CDR1 is LGHNA and CDR2 is YSLEER. Trimming pared 2 bases from V and 3 bases from J, leaving 7 bases between. The CDR3 runs to 13 residues. Written as DNA, the CDR3 is TGCGCCAGCAGCCAACACGGGGACTATGGCTACACCTTC. Translation gives CASSQHGDYGYTF.

The chain links TRBV5-6 to TRBJ1-1, with D possibly being TRBD1 (5 bases). The CDR3 covers 15 residues. Trimming took 0 bases from V and 6 from J, leaving 15 bases between them. Germline-derived CDR1 and CDR2 are SGHDT and YYEEEE. CDR3 sequence: CASSLDAGSRPEAFF. For the CDR3, the DNA is TGTGCCAGCAGCTTGGATGCAGGGTCGAGGCCTGAAGCTTTCTTT.

V and J are TRBV7-2 and TRBJ1-1, with D unresolved. Looked up from germline, CDR1 is SGHTA and CDR2 is FQGNSA. CDR3 length: 14 amino acids. The ends were cut back, 5 bases at V and 2 bases at J, with 12 bases in the middle. CDR3 residues: CASSHHAPNTEAFF. In nucleotides, the CDR3 is TGTGCCAGCAGCCACCATGCTCCCAACACTGAAGCTTTCTTT.

In its sample, this clone was seen a few times. The chain uses TRBV5-1 and TRBJ2-3; D gene ambiguous. The CDR3 spans 14 residues. Germline V gives CDR1 SGHRS, CDR2 YFSETQ. Trimming took 4 bases from V and 2 from J, leaving 11 bases between them. CDR3 region: CASSPADPTDTQYF. CDR3 nucleotide sequence: TGCGCCAGCAGCCCCGCGGACCCCACAGATACGCAGTATTTT.

The rearrangement links TRBV10-3 to TRBJ2-4; D possibly uses TRBD1 or TRBD2 (6 bases each). CDR3 length equals 17 residues. V was clipped by 0 bases and J by 0 bases, with 12 bases between them. The V gene's germline CDR1 is ENHRY and CDR2 SYGVKD. Written as DNA, the CDR3 is TGTGCCATCAGTGAGTCGGTAGGGGGGCAAGCCAAAAACATTCAGTACTTC. This translates into CAISESVGGQAKNIQYF.

This chain joins TRBV4-3 and TRBJ2-3, with D unresolved. CDR3 size: 16 residues. Trimming took 0 bases from V and 4 from J, leaving 14 bases between them. The germline CDR1 and CDR2 sequences are LGHNA and YSLEER. As DNA, the CDR3 is TGCGCCAGCAGCCAAGATCTGACTCCAGAATCAGATACGCAGTATTTT. Amino acids: CASSQDLTPESDTQYF.

V usage is TRBV29-1 and J usage is TRBJ2-5, with D perhaps matching TRBD1 or TRBD2 (6 bases each). Between the trimmed V and J ends, which lost 7 bases and 5 bases, there was a span of 20 bases. CDR3 length equals 14 residues. Per germline, CDR1 SQVTM and CDR2 ANQGSEA. CDR3 sequence (DNA): TGCAGCGCCGAGGGGGGAGTTAGAACGGAGACCCAGTACTTC. Its protein product is CSAEGGVRTETQYF.

This clone was detected only a few times. This chain connects TRBV9 to TRBJ2-3, with unresolved D. The CDR3 covers 13 residues. The germline V and J ends were trimmed by 4 bases and 3 bases, with 9 bases remaining between them. CDR1 and CDR2 (germline): SGDLS, YYNGEE. The CDR3 sequence is CASSPPTTDTQYF. As DNA, the CDR3 is TGTGCCAGCAGCCCCCCCACGACAGATACGCAGTATTTT.

The rearrangement joins TRBV29-1 to TRBJ1-1; 8 nucleotides agree with TRBD1. This CDR3 is 14 amino acids long. J was trimmed by 1 base and V by 5 bases; bases with no gene match: 6. CDR1 and CDR2 (germline): SQVTM, ANQGSEA. CDR3 nucleotide sequence: TGCAGCGTTCGACCCGGGACAGGGAACACTGAAGCTTTCTTT. Translation: CSVRPGTGNTEAFF. The full variable domain, with the rest looked up from reference TRBV29-1 and TRBJ1-1, is SAVISQKPSRDICQRGTSLTIQCQVDSQVTMMFWYRQQPGQSLTLIATANQGSEATYESGFVIDKFPISRPNLTFSTLTVSNMSPEDSSIYLCSVRPGTGNTEAFFGQGTRLTVV.

V gene TRBV29-1 combines with J gene TRBJ2-1; D is ambiguous. V was shortened by 7 bases and J by 1 base, with 8 bases between the two germline ends. CDR1 and CDR2 (germline): SQVTM, ANQGSEA. The CDR3 runs to 12 residues. The CDR3 nucleotides read TGCAGCGGGACCCTGTCCTACAATGAGCAGTTCTTC. It yields the protein CSGTLSYNEQFF.

The count of this clone is one. The chain has TRBV7-9 and TRBJ1-4; D uncertain. V was pared by 6 bases and J by 7 bases, with 12 bases between. Germline V gene lookup returns CDR1 SEHNR and CDR2 FQNEAQ (reference sequence). The CDR3 has 13 residues. The CDR3 nucleotides read TGTGCCAGCAGACCCTCGGCTAGTGAAAAACTGTTTTTT. Amino acids: CASRPSASEKLFF.

J is TRBJ2-5 and V is TRBV7-2; 8 bases fit TRBD1. The CDR3 spans 15 residues. The J segment lost 1 base and the V segment lost 3 bases, leaving 4 bases of the junction unmatched. CDR1 is SGHTA and CDR2 is FQGNSA in the germline V gene. As DNA, the CDR3 is TGTGCCAGCAGCTTCCGGGACAGGCTCCAAGAGACCCAGTACTTC. Translating it yields CASSFRDRLQETQYF.

The V gene is TRBV2, the J gene TRBJ1-2; no firm D call. The CDR3 has 13 residues. V lost 2 bases and J lost 4, with 8 bases in between. Germline V gene sequence: CDR1 SNHLY, CDR2 FYNNEI. The CDR3: CASSERVLYGYTF. The CDR3 DNA is TGTGCCAGCAGTGAAAGGGTACTCTATGGCTACACCTTC. Filled out from reference TRBV2 and TRBJ1-2, the complete variable domain reads EPEVTQTPSHQVTQMGQEVILRCVPISNHLYFYWYRQILGQKVEFLVSFYNNEISEKSEIFDDQFSVERPDGSNFTLKIRSTKLEDSAMYFCASSERVLYGYTFGSGTRLTVV.

The gene calls are TRBV30 and TRBJ1-5; D is ambiguous. The CDR3 totals 13 residues. The V and J ends lost 2 bases and 4 bases respectively, with 9 bases between them. Germline V lookup: CDR1 GTSNPN, CDR2 SVGIG (reference sequence). The DNA of the CDR3 is TGTGCCTGGAGTTCTGGTAATAATCAGCCCCAGCATTTT. It yields the protein CAWSSGNNQPQHF.

In its sample, this clone was seen once. The CDR3 bases are TGTGCCAGCAGTTACTCAGGGTCTGGGGCCAACGTCCTGACTTTC. Its protein product is CASSYSGSGANVLTF. V usage is TRBV6-6 and J usage is TRBJ2-6; no definite D call. The CDR3 has 15 residues. Germline V gene sequence: CDR1 MNHNY, CDR2 SVGAGI (reference sequence). The V end lost 0 bases, the J end lost 1 base, and 4 bases lay between the germline ends.

The chain is built from TRBV9 and TRBJ2-1, with TRBD1 matching 8 bases. The CDR3 is 16 residues long. Germline loops: CDR1 SGDLS, CDR2 YYNGEE. Germline trimming cut 3 bases from V and 4 bases from J; bases unmatched to any gene: 9. The CDR3 coding sequence is TGTGCCAGCAGCGGGGGAAGGACAGGGATTTACAATGAGCAGTTCTTC. Translating gives CASSGGRTGIYNEQFF.

This clone was detected only once. This rearrangement joins TRBV30 to TRBJ1-1; D might be TRBD1 (5 bases). Germline V CDR1 and CDR2: GTSNPN, SVGIG (reference sequence). V was cut by 3 bases and J by 1 base, with 12 bases left in between. The CDR3 loop spans 14 amino acids. CDR3 DNA sequence: TGTGCCTGGAGCCGGGGCATGTCGAACACTGAAGCTTTCTTT. This codes for CAWSRGMSNTEAFF.

CDR3 coding DNA: TGCGCCAGCAGTCAATCGAGAGGGGGCAACACCGGGGAGCTGTTTTTT. Translated: CASSQSRGGNTGELFF. This chain connects TRBV23-1 to TRBJ2-2; 7 nucleotides line up with TRBD1. TRBV23-1 is known as an ORF, though its function is uncertain. The CDR3 length is 16 residues. Germline trimming cut 0 bases from V and 2 bases from J; bases unmatched to any gene: 3.